This entry lists 15 T cell receptor beta chains sequenced from one sample in a study of tumor-infiltrating lymphocytes in primary liver carcinoma. Synthesis of TCR beta cDNA was carried out from around 540 ng total RNA with a constant-region primer. Each TCR beta library was derived from three nested multiplex PCR rounds that employed slightly modified ARM-PCR. The first two PCR rounds used TRBV1-TRBV30 primers with a Cbeta primer, 10 cycles each. TCRdb reanalysed the multiplex PCR reads using MiXCR and keeps one entry per CDR3 protein. The sample has about 21,000 distinct CDR3 sequences, 60% to 80% seen once. It was from roughly 20-30 mg of unsorted bulk tissue that RNA and DNA were co-extracted. The sequenced sample was liver tumor tissue from sampling region 1. The subset was: tumor region T1, superior pole. The origin of the receptors is a woman in her twenties or thirties with primary liver carcinoma and hepatitis B virus infection.

This clonotype has ten or more counts. Just one base apart from a much larger clone, this may be a read error. The chain recombines TRBV7-9 with TRBJ2-2, with D hard to call. The V gene's germline CDR1 is SEHNR and CDR2 FQNEAQ (reference sequence). This CDR3 contains 16 residues. The germline V and J ends were trimmed by 5 bases and 9 bases, with 22 bases remaining between them. CDR3 protein: CASSPPAARAVRELFF. The DNA of the CDR3 is TGTGCCAGCAGCCCACCGGCGGCAAGGGCTGTTCGGGAGCTGTTTTTT.

At least ten counts were recorded for this clonotype. The chain couples TRBV11-3 to TRBJ2-1; the D is unclear. V was cut by 0 bases and J by 7 bases, with 4 bases left in between. This CDR3 region has 12 residues. Germline CDR1 is SGHNT and CDR2 is YENEEA. The CDR3 coding sequence is TGTGCCAGCAGCTTAGAAGGAAATGAGCAGTTCTTC. The encoded protein is CASSLEGNEQFF.

In its sample, this clonotype was seen once. Since the CDR3 does not end with the conserved phenylalanine or tryptophan, this likely comes from a read error. This chain joins TRBV7-9 and TRBJ2-3, with 15 nucleotides matching TRBD2. V lost 6 bases, J lost 2 bases, and 6 bases stayed unmatched. The CDR3 has 17 amino acids. CDR1 and CDR2 (germline): SEHNR, FQNEAQ (reference sequence). Written as DNA, the CDR3 is TGTGCCAGCAGTCCGGGACTAGCGGGAGGCCTCACAGATACGCAGTATGTT. This translates into CASSPGLAGGLTDTQYV.

A word on this clonotype: A read error may produce the germline difference seen at one junction end. The chain recombines TRBV11-2 with TRBJ1-2; 7 positions match TRBD1. Germline lookup yields CDR1 SGHAT and CDR2 FQNNGV. The CDR3 has 13 amino acids. In nucleotides, the CDR3 is TGTACCAGTACTCAGGGGGGGGGTGGAGGCTTCACCTTC. Its translation is CTSTQGGGGGFTF.

This clonotype was picked up a small number of times. A much larger clone lies one base from this, so it may be a read error. V is TRBV10-1 and J is TRBJ2-3; TRBD2 agrees at 8 bases. CDR1 is WNHNN, CDR2 SYGVQD, per germline (reference sequence). The CDR3 length is 15 residues. CDR3: CASSESSGSADMQYF. The CDR3 bases are TGCGCCAGCAGTGAGTCGAGCGGGAGCGCAGATATGCAGTATTTT.

Comments on this clonotype: An end of the junction does not agree with germline; a read error may underlie this. The chain couples TRBV4-3 to TRBJ2-1; D may be TRBD2 (6 bases). This CDR3 is built from 16 residues. Germline lookup yields CDR1 LGHNA and CDR2 YSLEER. In DNA, the CDR3 is TGCGCCAGTAGCCAAGATGCGGGAAACTCCTATAATGAGCAGTTCTTC. It encodes CASSQDAGNSYNEQFF.

For this clonotype: An end of the junction does not agree with germline; a read error may underlie this. The gene calls are TRBV15 and TRBJ2-2, with D possibly TRBD2 on 5 matching bases. Looked up from germline, CDR1 is LNHNV and CDR2 is YYDKDF (reference sequence). The length of the CDR3 is 14 residues. CDR3 loop: CATSRFVLSGELFF. The CDR3 DNA reads as TGTGCCACCAGCAGATTCGTCTTGTCCGGGGAACTGTTTTTT.

The chain joins TRBV11-2 to TRBJ2-5; unclear D gene. CDR1 is SGHAT, CDR2 FQNNGV, per germline. The CDR3 contains 11 residues. V was cut by 1 base and J by 4 bases, with 1 base left in between. The DNA for the CDR3 is TGTGCCAGCAGCTTAGCAGAGACCCAGTACTTC. Amino acids: CASSLAETQYF.

CDR3 protein: CASILTGLAVYEQYF. The CDR3 DNA follows: TGCGCCAGCATCCTGACAGGTCTAGCGGTCTATGAGCAGTACTTC. The gene calls are TRBV5-1 and TRBJ2-7, with D possibly being TRBD2 (7 bases). Looked up from germline, CDR1 is SGHRS and CDR2 is YFSETQ. V lost 6 bases, J lost 7 bases, and 23 bases lay in between. The CDR3 consists of 15 residues.

With regard to this clonotype: The junction departs from germline at one end; a sequencing error may be responsible. The genes are TRBV11-2 and TRBJ2-7; D perhaps matches TRBD1 (7 bases). This CDR3 is built from 17 residues. Germline V CDR1 and CDR2: SGHAT, FQNNGV. The CDR3 loop reads CASSTTGGGSRTYGQYF. CDR3 DNA: TGTGCCAGCAGTACCACAGGAGGGGGCTCTCGGACCTACGGGCAGTACTTC. Full variable domain (remainder filled in from reference TRBV11-2 and TRBJ2-7): EAGVAQSPRYKIIEKRQSVAFWCNPISGHATLYWYQQILGQGPKLLIQFQNNGVVDDSQLPKDRFSAERLKGVDSTLKIQPAKLEDSAVYLCASSTTGGGSRTYGQYFGPGTRLTVT.

Worth noting for this clonotype: At one of its ends the junction is not consistent with the germline gene, which may arise from a read error. This chain connects TRBV4-1 to TRBJ2-4; possible D gene TRBD1, 5 bases. Per germline, CDR1 MGHRA and CDR2 YSYEKL. The length of the CDR3 is 16 residues. This CDR3 is CARSPEMSMDTSKWYF. For the CDR3, the DNA is TGCGCCAGAAGCCCAGAGATGAGTATGGACACGAGCAAGTGGTACTTC.

In the case of this clonotype: The junction and the germline gene differ at one end; a read error may be behind it. V gene TRBV11-3 combines with J gene TRBJ1-1, with D perhaps matching TRBD1 (6 bases). This CDR3 comprises 15 residues. Germline V gene data show CDR1 as SGHNT and CDR2 as YENEEA. The CDR3 bases are TGTGCCAGCAGCTCGACCGGGACAATGAACACTGAGGCTTTCTTT. This sequence encodes CASSSTGTMNTEAFF. Filled out from reference TRBV11-3 and TRBJ1-1, the complete variable domain reads EAGVVQSPRYKIIEKKQPVAFWCNPISGHNTLYWYLQNLGQGPELLIRYENEEAVDDSQLPKDRFSAERLKGVDSTLKIQPAELGDSAVYLCASSSTGTMNTEAFFGQGTRLTVV.

Concerning this clonotype itself: Because it lacks the conserved phenylalanine or tryptophan at the end, this CDR3 is likely a read error. The J gene is TRBJ2-2, the V gene TRBV6-5; 8 nucleotides agree with TRBD1. The germline V gene encodes CDR1 MNHEY and CDR2 SVGAGI. This CDR3 region has 15 residues. The CDR3, as DNA: TGTGCTAGCAGTCCGCGGACAGGGTTCACCGGGGAGCTGTTTTCC. It is translated as CASSPRTGFTGELFS.

With regard to this clonotype: Relative to the germline gene, one junction end is altered; a read error may explain this. This chain links TRBV11-2 with TRBJ2-7, with a possible D match to TRBD1 (6 bases). Germline V lookup: CDR1 SGHAT, CDR2 FQNNGV. The CDR3 spans 14 residues. In DNA, the CDR3 is TGTGCCAGCAGCCGGGACACCTTCTACTACGAGCGGTACTTC. This sequence encodes CASSRDTFYYERYF.

This sequence joins TRBV5-4 and TRBJ2-3; tentatively, D is TRBD2 (6 bases). Germline V CDR1 and CDR2: SGHNT, YYREEE (reference sequence). CDR3 size: 18 residues. Trimming removed 5 bases from V and 3 bases from J, with 25 bases in between. CDR3 in amino acids: CASSNQAATGSRTDTQYF. CDR3 bases: TGTGCCAGCAGTAACCAGGCGGCTACCGGGAGTCGTACAGATACGCAGTATTTT.